The entry that follows covers one T cell receptor beta chain sequence. A TCRbeta library incorporating unique molecular identifiers was prepared. TCRdb reprocessed the PCR reads via MiXCR and lists one record per CDR3 protein. The repertoire consists of 540,000 or so distinct CDR3 sequences, with roughly 24% occurring once and the leading ten covering roughly 15%. This sample was taken from a study of T-cell reconstitution after alpha-beta-depleted transplantation in children. J lost 2 bases, V lost 5 bases, and 15 bases had no gene match. CDR3 size: 19 residues. Germline CDR1 and CDR2: SGHAT and FQDESV (reference sequence).

Sequenced here: PBMCs, mostly from graft donor cells, sampled 360 days after TCRalphabeta/CD19-depleted stem cell transplant. The chain uses TRBV11-1 and TRBJ2-3, with 11 bases aligning to TRBD2. This TCR was recovered from a boy younger than two who had a stem cell transplant for acute myeloid leukemia, so the T cells may come from the graft donor. CDR3 nucleotide sequence: TGTGCCAGCAGCCGAAGACTAGCGGGGACCCGAGGGCACACAGATACGCAGTATTTT. Translating it yields CASSRRLAGTRGHTDTQYF.